The 30 T cell receptor beta chains below come from one sample, sequenced in a study of T cells in Graves' hyperthyroidism and ophthalmopathy. TCR beta CDR3 region amplification was performed from RNA transcripts. Using the HTBI primer set, a first-round RT-PCR was run on the TCR CDR3. TCRdb re-derived calls from the multiplex PCR reads in MiXCR, one entry per CDR3 protein. This table holds around 240,000 distinct CDR3 sequences, more than 14% found once. The sequencing sample was made of blood. These receptors all come from a woman in her thirties or forties with Graves' hyperthyroidism that later progressed to Graves' ophthalmopathy.

This clonotype was counted at least ten times. The chain recombines TRBV10-3 with TRBJ2-1, with TRBD1 as a possible D gene (6 bases). The CDR3 is 14 residues long. In germline, CDR1 is ENHRY, CDR2 SYGVKD. The V and J ends lost 11 bases and 4 bases respectively, with 18 bases between them. This CDR3 is CAASRDTDYNEQFF. The CDR3 bases are TGTGCCGCCTCTAGGGACACGGATTACAATGAGCAGTTCTTC.

This clonotype was detected many times. This chain uses TRBV19 with TRBJ2-1, with 13 bases that match TRBD2. Germline loops: CDR1 LNHDA, CDR2 SQIVND (reference sequence). The CDR3 runs to 15 residues. After removal of 7 bases from V and 6 bases from J, the junction contained 6 bases not matched to a gene. This CDR3 is CASTLGTSGANEQFF. In nucleotides, the CDR3 is TGTGCCAGTACCTTAGGGACTAGCGGGGCCAATGAGCAGTTCTTC.

The gene calls are TRBV28 and TRBJ1-1; 7 positions agree with TRBD1. Germline CDR1 MDHEN, CDR2 SYDVKM. The junction had 10 bases not matched to a gene; V was cut back by 5 bases and J by 4 bases. The CDR3 contains 15 residues. In nucleotides, the CDR3 is TGTGCCAGCAGTCCCCCGCAGGGGGTGGGCACTGAAGCTTTCTTT. Protein product: CASSPPQGVGTEAFF.

This clonotype turned up a few times. The genes are TRBV7-8 and TRBJ1-3; 7 positions match TRBD1. V was pared by 1 base and J by 3 bases, with 6 bases of the junction left unmatched. The CDR3 is 16 residues long. The germline CDR1 and CDR2 sequences are SGHVS and FQNEAQ. The CDR3 sequence is CASSLDSRGYGNTIYF. CDR3 nucleotides: TGTGCCAGCAGCTTAGACTCCAGGGGGTATGGAAACACCATATATTTT.

Comments on this clonotype: This could be a read error, since a much larger clone is one nucleotide away. The chain carries TRBV7-2 and TRBJ2-5; 7 bases fit TRBD1. V lost 2 bases, J lost 5 bases, and 8 bases stayed unmatched. There are 15 residues in the CDR3. The germline V gene encodes CDR1 SGHTA and CDR2 FQGNSA. DNA of the CDR3: TGTGCCAGCAGCTTACAGGGGGTGGTAGGGGAGACCCAGTACTTC. Residues: CASSLQGVVGETQYF.

At least ten counts were recorded for this clonotype. The V and J genes are TRBV28 and TRBJ2-2; 11 bases are a match to TRBD1. The CDR3 is 15 residues long. Per the germline V gene, CDR1 is MDHEN and CDR2 is SYDVKM. The V gene end was trimmed by 7 bases and the J gene end by 8 bases; junction bases not matched to a gene: 9. The CDR3 is CASNRGQGAGGELFF. The DNA of the CDR3 is TGTGCCAGCAATCGAGGACAGGGGGCCGGTGGGGAGCTGTTTTTT.

This clonotype was detected many times. The chain couples TRBV11-2 to TRBJ1-2; D not certain. CDR1 SGHAT and CDR2 FQNNGV come from the germline V gene. This CDR3 has 15 residues. The germline V and J ends were trimmed by 0 bases and 3 bases, with 11 bases remaining between them. CDR3 sequence (DNA): TGTGCCAGCAGCTTAGATCAGGAGTTGTACTATGGCTACACCTTC. Translated, it gives CASSLDQELYYGYTF.

As regards this clonotype: Given the absence of the conserved phenylalanine or tryptophan at the CDR3 end, a read error is likely. This rearrangement joins TRBV4-1 to TRBJ2-5, with TRBD2 as a possible D gene (5 bases). This CDR3 comprises 16 residues. V was clipped by 0 bases and J by 3 bases, with 14 bases between them. Germline V CDR1 and CDR2: MGHRA, YSYEKL. Here the CDR3 DNA reads TGCGCCAGCAGCCAAGATCGGACCAGCGGTGAAGAGACCCAGTACCTC. Protein: CASSQDRTSGEETQYL.

The rearrangement uses TRBV5-8 and TRBJ2-5, with TRBD2 as a possible D gene (5 bases). The CDR3 is made up of 15 amino acids. Trimming left V 3 bases short and J 4 bases short, with 16 bases between. Germline CDR1 and CDR2: SGHTS and YDEGEE. In nucleotides, the CDR3 is TGTGCCAGCAGCTCGGCCCGTTGGGAGACAGAGACCCAGTACTTC. Its translation: CASSSARWETETQYF.

This clonotype was counted many times. V and J are TRBV28 and TRBJ1-1; D not resolved. This CDR3 comprises 12 residues. The V and J ends lost 8 bases and 1 base respectively, with 8 bases between them. Looked up from germline, CDR1 is MDHEN and CDR2 is SYDVKM. The CDR3 here is CASSLENTEAFF. The DNA of the CDR3 is TGTGCCAGCTCCCTAGAGAACACTGAAGCTTTCTTT.

There are many counts of this clonotype. The chain links TRBV28 to TRBJ1-2; D ambiguous. This CDR3 comprises 15 residues. Trimming took 1 base from V and 4 from J, leaving 13 bases between them. Germline CDR1 reads MDHEN; CDR2 reads SYDVKM. The CDR3 DNA sequence: TGTGCCAGCAGTTTATCCGCCAGAGGAGTCTATGGCTACACCTTC. Its translation: CASSLSARGVYGYTF.

This clonotype was picked up many times. The J gene is TRBJ2-5, the V gene TRBV5-6; D uncertain. Deletions cut 1 base from V and 7 bases from J, with 11 bases between. Germline CDR1 reads SGHDT; CDR2 reads YYEEEE. This CDR3 spans 13 amino acids. The CDR3 DNA follows: TGTGCCAGCAGCTTGACAAACCCCCGGACCCAGTACTTC. Amino acid sequence: CASSLTNPRTQYF.

The V and J genes are TRBV7-8 and TRBJ2-2; the D call may be TRBD1 or TRBD2 (5 bases each). The V end lost 4 bases, the J end lost 7 bases, and 16 bases lay between the germline ends. There are 15 residues in the CDR3. Germline V CDR1 and CDR2: SGHVS, FQNEAQ. For the CDR3, the DNA is TGTGCCAGCAGCTACGGGGCAGGGATTAGCGGGGAGCTGTTTTTT. Its protein product is CASSYGAGISGELFF.

This clonotype was seen many times. The J gene is TRBJ2-5, the V gene TRBV28; 15 bases align to TRBD2. The CDR3 loop spans 18 amino acids. Germline CDR1 reads MDHEN; CDR2 reads SYDVKM. V trimming: 5 bases; J trimming: 4 bases; junction bases outside the gene matches: 11. CDR3 bases: TGTGCCAGCAGTCACGGACTAGCGGGAGGGCCAGAAGTAGAGACCCAGTACTTC. Translation gives CASSHGLAGGPEVETQYF.

Of note for this clonotype: A much larger clone lies one base from this, so it may be a read error. The rearrangement uses TRBV14 and TRBJ2-3; a possible D gene is TRBD1 (5 bases). The germline V gene has CDR1 SGHDN and CDR2 FVKESK. CDR3 length equals 16 residues. The V gene lost 0 bases and the J gene lost 2 bases, with 12 bases spanning the gap. CDR3 loop: CASSQDQGRITDTQYF. CDR3 sequence (DNA): TGTGCCAGCAGCCAAGATCAGGGCAGGATCACAGATACGCAGTATTTT.

This clonotype was seen repeatedly, ten times or more. This chain joins TRBV11-2 and TRBJ2-2, with TRBD1 matching 8 bases. CDR3 size: 15 residues. From germline, CDR1 is SGHAT and CDR2 FQNNGV. The V gene end was trimmed by 3 bases and the J gene end by 5 bases; junction bases not matched to a gene: 5. The CDR3 here is CASSFYTGGTGELFF. The CDR3 DNA follows: TGTGCCAGCAGCTTTTACACAGGGGGAACCGGGGAGCTGTTTTTT.

The chain is built from TRBV6-2 or TRBV6-3 and TRBJ2-7; 8 bases are shared with TRBD2. Unmatched junction bases numbered 3, after V lost 5 bases and J lost 6 bases. The CDR3 spans 12 residues. Germline values: CDR1 MNHEY, CDR2 SVGEGT. The CDR3 sequence: CASSELAAEQYF. The CDR3 nucleotides read TGTGCCAGCAGTGAACTAGCGGCCGAGCAGTACTTC.

This clonotype has at least ten counts. The CDR3 DNA reads as TGTGCCAGCTCACCGTTAGGGACAGGGGCCGCAGATACGCAGTATTTT. This gives the protein CASSPLGTGAADTQYF. The rearrangement uses TRBV18 and TRBJ2-3; 10 nucleotides align to TRBD1. The CDR3 consists of 16 residues. After removal of 3 bases from V and 4 bases from J, the junction contained 7 bases not matched to a gene. The germline CDR1 and CDR2 sequences are KGHSH and LQKENI.

This clonotype has ten or more counts. The V and J genes are TRBV6-1 and TRBJ2-2; 11 bases map to TRBD2. After removal of 6 bases from V and 3 bases from J, the junction contained 6 bases not matched to a gene. The CDR3 has 16 amino acids. Germline V gene data show CDR1 as MNHNS and CDR2 as SASEGT. This chain's CDR3 is CASSGTSGHYTGELFF. CDR3 coding DNA: TGTGCCAGCAGCGGGACTAGCGGTCATTACACCGGGGAGCTGTTTTTT.

A note on this clonotype: Given a much more abundant clone one base away, this may be a read error. The gene calls are TRBV12-3 or TRBV12-4 and TRBJ2-7; D gene ambiguous. Trimming removed 8 bases at V and 6 bases at J, with 17 bases between. The CDR3 loop spans 13 amino acids. CDR3 residues: CASGKAPAREQYV. The CDR3 DNA reads TGTGCCAGCGGGAAGGCCCCCGCCCGCGAGCAGTACGTC.

There are a few counts of this clonotype. V is TRBV4-1 and J is TRBJ1-6, with D possibly matching TRBD1 (5 bases). Germline V gives CDR1 MGHRA, CDR2 YSYEKL. V lost 5 bases and J 4 bases, leaving 21 bases between the germline ends. The CDR3 contains 18 residues. CDR3 coding DNA: TGCGCCAGCAGCGAAAGGGCGGGACTCGACGTTTATAATTCACCCCTCCACTTT. As protein: CASSERAGLDVYNSPLHF.

This clonotype showed up many times. The V gene is TRBV2, the J gene TRBJ2-2; D remains ambiguous. The CDR3 is 17 amino acids. The germline V and J ends were trimmed by 2 bases and 7 bases, with 20 bases remaining between them. The germline CDR1 and CDR2 sequences are SNHLY and FYNNEI. CDR3 protein: CASSEKGHKRFSGELFF. The CDR3 DNA reads TGTGCCAGCAGTGAAAAAGGCCATAAGAGGTTCAGCGGGGAGCTGTTTTTT.

This chain joins TRBV7-9 and TRBJ2-2; D tentatively reads TRBD1 or TRBD2 (5 bases each). The CDR3 is 16 amino acids. The germline V and J ends were trimmed by 7 bases and 0 bases, with 15 bases remaining between them. Germline-derived CDR1 and CDR2 are SEHNR and FQNEAQ (reference sequence). This CDR3 reads CASTHGTASNTGELFF. The CDR3 nucleotides are TGTGCCAGCACCCATGGGACCGCCTCGAACACCGGGGAGCTGTTTTTT.

Note on this clonotype: This could be a read error, since a much larger clone is one nucleotide away. The chain is built from TRBV11-3 and TRBJ2-2, with D perhaps matching TRBD2 (5 bases). The germline CDR1 and CDR2 sequences are SGHNT and YENEEA. This CDR3 has 12 residues. DNA for the CDR3: TGTGCCAGCAGCTTAGCATATGGGGAGCTGGTTTTT. Amino acid sequence: CASSLAYGELVF.

V usage is TRBV28 and J usage is TRBJ2-2; TRBD1 matches at 11 bases. Unmatched junction bases numbered 8, after V lost 6 bases and J lost 5 bases. CDR1 and CDR2 from the germline V gene are MDHEN and SYDVKM. The CDR3 loop spans 16 amino acids. The CDR3 is CASRGQGVLRTGELFF. The DNA of the CDR3 is TGTGCCAGCAGGGGACAGGGGGTCCTAAGGACCGGGGAGCTGTTTTTT.

A few counts support this clonotype. This could be a read error, since a much larger clone is one nucleotide away. The chain recombines TRBV2 with TRBJ2-1; D could derive from TRBD1 or TRBD2 (6 bases each). The CDR3 spans 14 residues. CDR1 is SNHLY and CDR2 is FYNNEI in the germline V gene. The CDR3 coding sequence is TGTGCCGGCAGTGACGGGGGCCCCTACAATGAGCAGTTCTTC. Residues: CAGSDGGPYNEQFF. Together with reference TRBV2 and TRBJ2-1, the CDR3 gives the full variable domain: EPEVTQTPSHQVTQMGQEVILRCVPISNHLYFYWYRQILGQKVEFLVSFYNNEISEKSEIFDDQFSVERPDGSNFTLKIRSTKLEDSAMYFCAGSDGGPYNEQFFGPGTRLTVL.

The table lists this clonotype with many counts. The gene calls are TRBV10-3 and TRBJ1-6; no clear D gene. The germline V gene encodes CDR1 ENHRY and CDR2 SYGVKD. The CDR3 contains 16 residues. Trimming shortened V by 2 bases and J by 7 bases, and 15 bases separated the two germline ends. CDR3 sequence (DNA): TGTGCCATCAGTGAGCCTCGTGAAACGGGGAATTCACCCCTCCACTTT. It codes for CAISEPRETGNSPLHF.

This clonotype was detected many times. V and J are TRBV7-8 and TRBJ2-7; no clear D. The CDR3 totals 13 residues. Germline-derived CDR1 and CDR2 are SGHVS and FQNEAQ. The germline V and J ends were trimmed by 3 bases and 5 bases, with 11 bases remaining between them. CDR3 region: CASSFLGAHEQYF. CDR3 sequence (DNA): TGTGCCAGCAGCTTCCTCGGAGCCCACGAGCAGTACTTC.

This clonotype was observed a few times. A read error may produce the germline difference seen at one junction end. The J gene is TRBJ2-3, the V gene TRBV20-1; D call uncertain. CDR3 length: 12 amino acids. CDR1 is DFQATT and CDR2 is SNEGSKA in the germline V gene (reference sequence). For the CDR3, the DNA is TGCAGTGCCAGAGCGCCTACAGATACGCAGTATTTT. This translates into CSARAPTDTQYF.

The rearrangement uses TRBV19 and TRBJ2-1; 7 nucleotides align to TRBD1. CDR3 length equals 16 residues. The V gene end was trimmed by 5 bases and the J gene end by 0 bases; junction bases not matched to a gene: 7. CDR1 LNHDA and CDR2 SQIVND come from the germline V gene (reference sequence). In DNA, the CDR3 is TGTGCCAGTAGTCCGCGGCACAGGGGCTCCTACAATGAGCAGTTCTTC. It is translated as CASSPRHRGSYNEQFF. The whole variable domain, filled in from reference TRBV19 and TRBJ2-1, reads DGGITQSPKYLFRKEGQNVTLSCEQNLNHDAMYWYRQDPGQGLRLIYYSQIVNDFQKGDIAEGYSVSREKKESFPLTVTSAQKNPTAFYLCASSPRHRGSYNEQFFGPGTRLTVL.